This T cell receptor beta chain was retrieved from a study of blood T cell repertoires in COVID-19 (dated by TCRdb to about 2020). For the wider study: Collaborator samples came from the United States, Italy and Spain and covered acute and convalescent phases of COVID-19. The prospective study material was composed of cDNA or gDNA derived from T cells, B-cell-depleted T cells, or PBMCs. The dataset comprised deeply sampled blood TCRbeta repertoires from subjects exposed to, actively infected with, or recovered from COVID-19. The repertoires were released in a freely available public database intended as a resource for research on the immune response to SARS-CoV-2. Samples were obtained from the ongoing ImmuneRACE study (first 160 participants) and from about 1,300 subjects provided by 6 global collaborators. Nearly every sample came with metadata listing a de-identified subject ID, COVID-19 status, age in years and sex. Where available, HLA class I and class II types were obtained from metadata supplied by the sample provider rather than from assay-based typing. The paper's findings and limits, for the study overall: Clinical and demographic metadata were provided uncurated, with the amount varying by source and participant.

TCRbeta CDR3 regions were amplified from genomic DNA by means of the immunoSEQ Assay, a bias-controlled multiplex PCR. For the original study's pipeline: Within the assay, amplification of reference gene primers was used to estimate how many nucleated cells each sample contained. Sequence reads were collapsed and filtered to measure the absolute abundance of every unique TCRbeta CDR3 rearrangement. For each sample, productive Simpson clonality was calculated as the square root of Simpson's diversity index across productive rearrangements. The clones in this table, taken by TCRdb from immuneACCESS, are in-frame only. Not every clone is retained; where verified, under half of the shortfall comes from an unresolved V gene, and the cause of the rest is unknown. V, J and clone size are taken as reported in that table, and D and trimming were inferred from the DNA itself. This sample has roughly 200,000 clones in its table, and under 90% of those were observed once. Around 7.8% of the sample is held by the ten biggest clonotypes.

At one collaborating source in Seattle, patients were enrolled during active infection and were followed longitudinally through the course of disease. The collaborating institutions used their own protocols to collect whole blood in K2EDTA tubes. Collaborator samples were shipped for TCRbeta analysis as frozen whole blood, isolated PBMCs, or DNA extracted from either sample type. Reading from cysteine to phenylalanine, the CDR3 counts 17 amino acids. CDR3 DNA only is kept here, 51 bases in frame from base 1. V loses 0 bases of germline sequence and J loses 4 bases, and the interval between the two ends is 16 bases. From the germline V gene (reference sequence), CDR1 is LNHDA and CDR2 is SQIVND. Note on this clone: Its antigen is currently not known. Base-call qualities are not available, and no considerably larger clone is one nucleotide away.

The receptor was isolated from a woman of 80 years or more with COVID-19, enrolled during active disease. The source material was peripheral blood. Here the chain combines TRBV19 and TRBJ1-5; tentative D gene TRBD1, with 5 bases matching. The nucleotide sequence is TGTGCCAGTAGTATAGATGGTCGGGCAGGGAAAAATCAGCCCCAGCATTTT. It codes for CASSIDGRAGKNQPQHF.